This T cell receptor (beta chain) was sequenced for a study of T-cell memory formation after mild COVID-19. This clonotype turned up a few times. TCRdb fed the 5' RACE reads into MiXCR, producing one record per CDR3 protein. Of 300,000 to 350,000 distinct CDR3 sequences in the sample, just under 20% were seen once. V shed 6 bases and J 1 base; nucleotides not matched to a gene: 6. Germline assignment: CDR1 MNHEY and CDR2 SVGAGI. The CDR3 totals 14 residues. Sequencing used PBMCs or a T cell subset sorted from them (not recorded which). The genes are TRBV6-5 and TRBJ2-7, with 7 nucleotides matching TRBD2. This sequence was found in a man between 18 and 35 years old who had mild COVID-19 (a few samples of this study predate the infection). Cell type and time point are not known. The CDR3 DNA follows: TGTGCCAGCAGGACGGGGAGGGGATCCTACGAGCAGTACTTC. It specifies CASRTGRGSYEQYF.